This T cell receptor beta chain originates from a study of Ad26.COV2.S vaccination and SARS-CoV-2 variants. Across the study: Recipients of Ad26.COV2.S got it intramuscularly, once or twice 56 days apart.

Documented treatment: 15 to 20 received Ad26.COV2.S at low or high dose, single or two shots; 5 received placebo; per-sample allocation not given. Material that was analyzed had been drawn on day 63 after the first vaccine or placebo injection. Based in Boston, the donor was an adult of 18-55 years. V was trimmed by 4 bases and J by 7 bases, leaving 5 bases between them. This CDR3 has 10 residues. CDR1 and CDR2 from the germline V gene are DFQATT and SNEGSKA (reference sequence). Data came from immunoSEQ multiplex PCR; TCRdb stores just in-frame clones and leaves some out. The repertoire holds 350,000 to 400,000 clones, with roughly nine tenths as singletons.

The sample was peripheral blood, taken in a trial of Ad26.COV2.S vaccine versus placebo. This clonotype originated in a person between 18 and 65 years old who received the Ad26.COV2.S COVID-19 vaccine or a placebo. V gene TRBV20-1 combines with J gene TRBJ2-1; D gene ambiguous. The CDR3 sequence: CSAMDNEQFF. The CDR3 DNA sequence: TGCAGTGCTATGGATAATGAGCAGTTCTTC.